This TCR beta chain was sequenced for a study of shared clonotypes between healthy human individuals. Profiling relied on immunoSEQ multiplex PCR, and the TCRdb table lists in-frame clones only, not all of them. This table has about 590,000 clones, over 95% appearing once. Germline V gene lookup returns CDR1 MDHEN and CDR2 SYDVKM. The CDR3 contains 17 residues. V lost 8 bases and J 0 bases, leaving 19 bases between the germline ends. Terminally differentiated effector memory CD45RA+ cells were excluded by CCR7 positive selection of CD45RO-negative cells. The gene calls are TRBV28 and TRBJ1-4; D may be TRBD1 (5 bases). Source material: naive CD8+ T cells sorted from blood. The TCR originated in a woman aged 25-40 years in good health. The CDR3 nucleotides read TGTGCCAGCGCCCCAGTTAGGGACTATGCAACTAATGAAAAACTGTTTTTT. Residues: CASAPVRDYATNEKLFF.